Listed below are T cell receptor beta chains from one sample, sequenced in a study of T cell responses to AZD1222 COVID-19 vaccine. The data were produced by immunoSEQ multiplex PCR, yet TCRdb's version contains in-frame clones alone and is incomplete. The profile covers some 81,000 clones, with about nine tenths appearing a single time and 11% taken by the ten largest. Here the sequenced sample was peripheral blood, taken 28 days after the second AZD1222 dose. The receptors were sampled from an adult who received the AZD1222 COVID-19 vaccine. The CDR3 runs from the conserved cysteine through the conserved F or W. A D gene is named only where the DNA matches it firmly. Clone sizes are given selectively: once, few, many, or a class where the clone is expanded.

V gene	clone size	D gene	J gene	CDR3 protein	CDR3 DNA
TRBV7-9	NA	NA	TRBJ2-1	CASSPGAGNNEQFF	TGTGCCAGCAGCCCGGGGGCGGGGAACAATGAGCAGTTCTTC
TRBV28	NA	TRBD1	TRBJ2-7	CASSRRTGAYEQYF	TGTGCCAGCAGCCGGCGGACAGGGGCCTACGAGCAGTACTTC
TRBV2	once	TRBD2	TRBJ2-3	CASSEVGGSTDTQYF	TGTGCCAGCAGCGAAGTGGGGGGGAGCACAGATACGCAGTATTTT
TRBV5-4	NA	NA	TRBJ1-1	CASSLGGRSGRWNTEAFF	TGTGCCAGCAGCTTGGGGGGTCGATCGGGGAGGTGGAACACTGAAGCTTTCTTT
TRBV4-1	NA	NA	TRBJ1-4	CASSQDPGLNEKLFF	TGCGCCAGCAGCCAAGATCCTGGGTTGAACGAAAAACTGTTTTTT
TRBV14	NA	TRBD2	TRBJ2-3	CASSQDSWRGGGDTQYF	TGTGCCAGCAGCCAAGATTCGTGGCGGGGGGGTGGAGATACGCAGTATTTT
TRBV4-1	NA	TRBD1	TRBJ2-1	CASSQPLTGGDEQFF	TGCGCCAGCAGCCAACCCCTGACAGGGGGGGATGAGCAGTTCTTC
TRBV11-2	NA	NA	TRBJ1-2	CASSTSYGYTF	TGTGCCAGCAGCACCAGCTATGGCTACACCTTC
TRBV6-5	NA	TRBD1	TRBJ1-3	CASRLDRISGNTIYF	TGTGCCAGCAGGCTGGACAGGATCTCTGGAAACACCATATATTTT
TRBV28	once	NA	TRBJ1-4	CASSTRGSVEKLFF	TGTGCCAGCAGTACGAGGGGGAGCGTTGAAAAACTGTTTTTT
TRBV28	NA	NA	TRBJ1-2	CASSPRGGWILGYTF	TGTGCCAGCAGTCCGCGCGGTGGCTGGATTCTTGGCTACACCTTC
TRBV18	NA	NA	TRBJ2-4	CASSTEAKNIQYF	TGTGCCAGCTCCACAGAAGCCAAAAACATTCAGTACTTC
TRBV9	NA	NA	TRBJ2-3	CASSSGVRSTDTQYF	TGTGCCAGCAGCTCAGGGGTTAGAAGCACAGATACGCAGTATTTT
TRBV5-1	NA	TRBD1	TRBJ1-4	CASSLVTGADKLFF	TGCGCCAGCAGCTTGGTGACAGGGGCGGATAAACTGTTTTTT
TRBV2	NA	TRBD1	TRBJ1-5	CASSGESGTGQHF	TGTGCCAGCAGTGGAGAATCCGGGACAGGGCAGCATTTT
TRBV30	NA	TRBD1	TRBJ1-2	CAWSAPGGGTF	TGTGCCTGGAGTGCCCCAGGGGGTGGCACCTTC
TRBV15	few	NA	TRBJ2-2	CATSRDRETGELFF	TGTGCCACCAGCAGAGACAGGGAAACCGGGGAGCTGTTTTTT
TRBV28	NA	NA	TRBJ2-3	CASSLLSRADTQYF	TGTGCCAGCAGTTTATTGTCACGGGCAGATACGCAGTATTTT
TRBV4-1	NA	TRBD2	TRBJ2-5	CASSPRTSGNQETQYF	TGCGCCAGCAGCCCCCGGACTAGCGGGAACCAAGAGACCCAGTACTTC
TRBV30	NA	TRBD2	TRBJ2-7	CALIKREGLTGKYF	TGTGCCTTAATAAAGCGGGAGGGCCTCACCGGAAAGTACTTC
TRBV9	NA	NA	TRBJ1-1	CASSVAVNTEAFF	TGTGCCAGCAGCGTAGCAGTAAACACTGAAGCTTTCTTT
TRBV19	NA	NA	TRBJ1-3	CASSVQLLALEAIYF	TGTGCCAGTAGTGTTCAGCTTCTCGCACTCGAGGCCATATATTTT
TRBV28	NA	NA	TRBJ2-2	CASSFRSAGELFF	TGTGCCAGCAGTTTCAGGAGTGCCGGGGAGCTGTTTTTT
TRBV6-5	NA	NA	TRBJ2-7	CASSYSGQRTYEQYF	TGTGCCAGCAGTTACTCGGGTCAAAGGACTTACGAGCAGTACTTC
TRBV7-6	NA	TRBD2	TRBJ2-5	CASSEMAGGPETQYF	TGTGCCAGCAGCGAAATGGCGGGAGGGCCGGAGACCCAGTACTTC
TRBV5-6	NA	NA	TRBJ2-1	CASRLRGARYNEQFF	TGTGCCAGCAGGTTACGGGGGGCCCGCTACAATGAGCAGTTCTTC
TRBV5-6	once	NA	TRBJ1-2	CASSFSGNYGYTF	TGTGCCAGCAGCTTTTCCGGCAACTATGGCTACACCTTC
TRBV2	once	TRBD2	TRBJ2-3	CASKRDGIYTDTQYF	TGTGCCAGCAAGCGGGATGGGATTTACACAGATACGCAGTATTTT
TRBV7-9	NA	NA	TRBJ1-6	CASSLIGGKNSPLHF	TGTGCCAGCAGCCTCATTGGGGGGAAGAATTCACCCCTCCACTTT
TRBV6-8	NA	NA	TRBJ1-1	CARSGGRNTEAFF	TGTGCCAGATCAGGAGGTCGGAACACTGAAGCTTTCTTT
TRBV6-1	NA	NA	TRBJ1-2	CASSDGRKVYGYTF	TGTGCCAGCAGTGATGGGCGCAAGGTGTATGGCTACACCTTC
TRBV7-9	NA	TRBD1	TRBJ2-3	CASSPKTGGTDTQYF	TGTGCCAGCAGCCCCAAAACAGGGGGCACAGATACGCAGTATTTT
TRBV11-2	NA	TRBD2	TRBJ2-3	CASSLNRRGDTQYF	TGTGCCAGCAGCTTAAACCGCCGGGGGGACACGCAGTATTTT
TRBV20-1	NA	TRBD1	TRBJ2-7	CSAGQGHEQYF	TGCAGTGCTGGACAGGGTCACGAGCAGTACTTC
TRBV11-2	NA	NA	TRBJ1-2	CASSLVTYGYTF	TGTGCCAGCAGCTTAGTAACCTATGGCTACACCTTC
TRBV18	once	TRBD1	TRBJ1-1	CASSPNPQGAPGGTEAFF	TGTGCCAGCTCACCAAACCCTCAGGGGGCGCCGGGGGGCACTGAAGCTTTCTTT
TRBV20-1	NA	NA	TRBJ2-3	CSALSTDTQYF	TGCAGTGCCCTTAGCACAGATACGCAGTATTTT
TRBV7-2	NA	TRBD2	TRBJ2-7	CASSSGTSGRIVWSYEQYF	TGTGCCAGCAGCAGCGGGACTAGCGGGAGGATAGTATGGTCCTACGAGCAGTACTTC
TRBV18	NA	TRBD2	TRBJ2-1	CASSPLGRGSSSYNEQFF	TGTGCCAGCTCACCACTCGGGAGGGGAAGCAGCTCCTACAATGAGCAGTTCTTC
TRBV28	few	TRBD1	TRBJ2-7	CASSLYGQGGEQYF	TGTGCCAGCAGTTTATACGGACAGGGCGGGGAGCAGTACTTC
TRBV30	NA	TRBD1	TRBJ1-6	CAWRTGGNSPLHF	TGTGCCTGGCGGACAGGAGGAAATTCACCCCTCCACTTT
TRBV2	NA	NA	TRBJ1-6	CATGAASSYNSPLHF	TGTGCCACTGGGGCGGCGAGCTCCTATAATTCACCCCTCCACTTT
TRBV6-2/TRBV6-3	NA	NA	TRBJ1-1	CASSSRWDTEAFF	TGTGCCAGCAGTTCACGGTGGGACACTGAAGCTTTCTTT
TRBV4-1	NA	TRBD1	TRBJ1-2	CASSHEVTGVYGYTF	TGCGCCAGCAGCCACGAAGTGACAGGGGTTTATGGCTACACCTTC
TRBV27	NA	NA	TRBJ1-5	CASSPSVDSNQPQHF	TGTGCCAGCAGCCCATCCGTGGATAGCAATCAGCCCCAGCATTTT
TRBV28	NA	TRBD1	TRBJ2-7	CASSLSGQGEYEQYF	TGTGCCAGCAGTTTATCGGGACAGGGGGAATACGAGCAGTACTTC
TRBV27	NA	TRBD2	TRBJ2-5	CASKIWTSGKETQYF	TGTGCCAGCAAAATTTGGACTAGCGGGAAAGAGACCCAGTACTTC